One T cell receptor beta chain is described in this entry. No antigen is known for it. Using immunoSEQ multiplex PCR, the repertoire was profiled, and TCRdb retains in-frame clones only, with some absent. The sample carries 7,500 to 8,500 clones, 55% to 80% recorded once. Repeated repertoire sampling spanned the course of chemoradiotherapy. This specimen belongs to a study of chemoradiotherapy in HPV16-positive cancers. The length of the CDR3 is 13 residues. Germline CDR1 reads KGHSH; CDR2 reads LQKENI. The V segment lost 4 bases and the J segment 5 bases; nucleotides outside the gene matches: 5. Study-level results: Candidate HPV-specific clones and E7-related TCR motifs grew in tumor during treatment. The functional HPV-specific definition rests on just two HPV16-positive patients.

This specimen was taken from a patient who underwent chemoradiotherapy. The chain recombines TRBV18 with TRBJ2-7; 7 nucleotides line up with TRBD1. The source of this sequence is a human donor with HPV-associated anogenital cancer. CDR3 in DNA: TGTGCCAGCTCACGACAGGGTAGCGACGAGCAGTACTTC. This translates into CASSRQGSDEQYF.